The 9 T cell receptor beta chains reported below all come from one sample, sequenced in a study of cytomegalovirus exposure and HLA in healthy donors (dated by TCRdb to the late 2010s). The library was generated by the immunoSEQ multiplex PCR assay. A mixture of 60 forward primers for TCR Vbeta segments and 13 reverse primers for TCR Jbeta segments was used in the multiplex PCR. The immuneACCESS repertoire file appears here via TCRdb, limited to in-frame rearrangements. These files lack a portion of the clones; in checked studies, under half of the deficit traces to unresolved V genes, and the cause of the others is not known. This sample lists about 120,000 clones; approximately 80% were detected once. The ten top clones hold 4.5% to 5% of the sample. The sequencing sample was made of PBMCs. These receptors all come from a man in his forties or fifties in good health and CMV-seropositive.

V usage is TRBV6-5 and J usage is TRBJ2-5; TRBD2 aligns across 7 bases. The end of the DNA is better explained by TRBJ2-7, so the J call may be wrong. Germline assignment: CDR1 MNHEY and CDR2 SVGAGI. This CDR3 contains 14 residues. CDR3 sequence: CASRKRGPAGEQYF. The CDR3, as DNA: TGTGCCAGCAGGAAGCGGGGACCCGCGGGCGAGCAGTACTTC.

This clone was detected once. One junction end disagrees with the germline gene, perhaps due to a read error. This sequence joins TRBV7-7 and TRBJ2-5, with TRBD2 as a possible D gene (7 bases). Germline V gene data show CDR1 as SSHAT and CDR2 as FNYEAQ (reference sequence). This CDR3 is 13 amino acids long. The chain's CDR3 is CASSLEGGKTQYF. The CDR3 DNA reads TGTGCTAGCAGCCTGGAGGGGGGGAAGACCCAGTACTTC. Drawing the rest from reference TRBV7-7 and TRBJ2-5, the complete variable domain is GAGVSQSPRYKVTKRGQDVTLRCDPISSHATLYWYQQALGQGPEFLTYFNYEAQPDKSGLPSDRFSAERPEGSISTLTIQRTEQRDSAMYRCASSLEGGKTQYFGPGTRLLVL.

The CDR3 sequence is CASSRTGGNEQFF. The CDR3, as DNA: TGCGCCAGCAGCAGGACAGGGGGCAATGAGCAGTTCTTC. The chain recombines TRBV5-1 with TRBJ2-1; TRBD1 aligns across 10 bases. The CDR3 spans 13 residues. The ends lost 4 bases at V and 6 bases at J; junction bases unmatched: 1. Looked up from germline, CDR1 is SGHRS and CDR2 is YFSETQ.

The chain links TRBV7-8 to TRBJ2-1, with 7 bases identical to TRBD2. Germline CDR1 SGHVS, CDR2 FQNEAQ. The CDR3 is 20 residues long. V lost 4 bases, J lost 7 bases, and 25 bases stayed unmatched. CDR3 region: CASSSTARGFRAGKQNEQFF. CDR3 DNA: TGTGCCAGCAGCTCCACCGCCCGCGGGTTTCGAGCGGGAAAACAAAATGAGCAGTTCTTC.

The CDR3: CASSWTEYSNQPQHF. In DNA form, the CDR3 reads TGTGCCAGCAGCTGGACAGAATATAGCAATCAGCCCCAGCATTTT. The rearrangement uses TRBV9 and TRBJ1-5, with TRBD1 as a possible D gene (6 bases). Germline-derived CDR1 and CDR2 are SGDLS and YYNGEE. Trimming removed 4 bases at V and 0 bases at J, with 11 bases between. The CDR3 contains 15 residues. The whole variable domain, filled in from reference TRBV9 and TRBJ1-5, reads DSGVTQTPKHLITATGQRVTLRCSPRSGDLSVYWYQQSLDQGLQFLIQYYNGEERAKGNILERFSAQQFPDLHSELNLSSLELGDSALYFCASSWTEYSNQPQHFGDGTRLSIL.

V usage is TRBV7-9 and J usage is TRBJ2-5, with D perhaps matching TRBD1 (5 bases). Germline V gene lookup returns CDR1 SEHNR and CDR2 FQNEAQ (reference sequence). The V end was cut by 1 base, the J end by 5 bases, with 14 bases between. CDR3 size: 15 residues. The CDR3 region has the DNA TGTGCCAGCAGCTTAGGGCTAGGGGCGGTTGAGACCCAGTACTTC. Encoded protein: CASSLGLGAVETQYF.

The chain employs TRBV14 and TRBJ2-3; TRBD1 is a possible D gene (6 bases). The V end lost 4 bases, the J end lost 7 bases, and 9 bases lay between the germline ends. From germline, CDR1 is SGHDN and CDR2 FVKESK. CDR3 length: 12 residues. The CDR3 protein is CASSLTGNTQYF. The CDR3 bases are TGTGCCAGCAGCCTTACAGGGAATACGCAGTATTTT.

The rearrangement uses TRBV6-6 and TRBJ2-1; D is unclear. The CDR3 covers 14 residues. Trimming left V 7 bases short and J 0 bases short, with 10 bases between. CDR1 is MNHNY, CDR2 SVGAGI, per germline (reference sequence). DNA of the CDR3: TGTGCCAGCACCTCTCTTAGCTCCTACAATGAGCAGTTCTTC. It codes for CASTSLSSYNEQFF.

The genes are TRBV5-1 and TRBJ1-2; TRBD1 matches at 11 bases. Per germline, CDR1 SGHRS and CDR2 YFSETQ. Losses at the gene ends were 3 bases for V and 2 bases for J; bases not matched to a gene: 21. This CDR3 region has 21 residues. This CDR3 is CASSSSGTGGTTVRRNYGYTF. For the CDR3, the DNA is TGCGCCAGCAGCTCCTCCGGGACAGGGGGAACTACGGTCAGAAGAAACTATGGCTACACCTTC.